This T cell receptor beta chain is drawn from a study of shared clonotypes between healthy human individuals. Looking at the study overall: There were three CD4 naive, three CD4 memory, two CD8 naive and one CD8 memory plates per donor.

Worth noting for this clone: Antigen specificity is unknown.

The CD4+ fraction was divided into a CD45RA+ naive subset and a CD45RA-negative memory subset. Clones were sequenced by immunoSEQ multiplex PCR, and TCRdb holds only the in-frame ones, with some missing. The table lists about 2.3 million clones, over 85% of them singletons. Study findings and constraints: Unshared clonotypes carried lower generation probabilities than those common to all four donors.

What was sequenced was naive CD4+ T cells from PBMCs. The subset denotes: CD45RA+ positively selected. The TCR comes from a man aged 18 to 30 in good health. Some clones in this sample may be carry-over from other donors' samples.

The CDR3 bases are TGTGCCAGCAGCTTTTTAAAAGAGAACTATGGCTACACCTTC. It is translated as CASSFLKENYGYTF. The V call is TRBV7-2, the J call TRBJ1-2; the D is unclear. The CDR3 runs to 14 residues. V was trimmed by 3 bases and J by 2 bases, leaving 10 bases between them. CDR1 and CDR2 (germline): SGHTA, FQGNSA.